The following is a TCR beta chain sequence with its context. Its antigen remains unidentified. The same CDR3 also results from other DNA sequences found in this sample. This specimen comes from a study of OX40 agonist ivuxolimab in advanced cancers. Overall study: Patients assigned to dose escalation were diagnosed with hepatocellular carcinoma, melanoma, renal cell or head and neck cancer. Overall study results and limits: Among the nonresponders, some also had low normalized T-cell clonal expansion.

Anyone with autoimmune disease history or systemic immunosuppression was excluded. The junction had 1 base not matched to a gene; V was cut back by 0 bases and J by 3 bases. CDR3 size: 14 residues. CDR1 is SGDLS and CDR2 is YYNGEE in the germline V gene. The assay was immunoSEQ multiplex PCR, and TCRdb's table has in-frame clones only and misses some. The sample includes 65,000 to 100,000 clones, roughly 94% of them seen just once. The TCR was taken from an adult with an advanced solid tumor such as melanoma, head and neck, liver or kidney cancer. The rearrangement uses TRBV9 and TRBJ2-3; 7 nucleotides agree with TRBD2. The sample here was CD4+ or CD8+ T cells sorted from blood, taken in a trial of the OX40 agonist ivuxolimab. The CDR3 protein is CASSVDGGTDTQYF. In DNA, the CDR3 is TGTGCCAGCAGCGTAGACGGGGGGACAGATACGCAGTATTTT.